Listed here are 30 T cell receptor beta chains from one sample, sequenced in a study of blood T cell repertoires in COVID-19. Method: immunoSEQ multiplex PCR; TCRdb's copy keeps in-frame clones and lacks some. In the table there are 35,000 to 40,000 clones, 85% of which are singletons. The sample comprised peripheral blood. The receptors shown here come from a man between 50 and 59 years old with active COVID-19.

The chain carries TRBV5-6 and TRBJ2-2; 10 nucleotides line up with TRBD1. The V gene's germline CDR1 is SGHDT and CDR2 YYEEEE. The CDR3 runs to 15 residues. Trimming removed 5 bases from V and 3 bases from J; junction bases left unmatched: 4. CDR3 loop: CASSRQGADTGELFF. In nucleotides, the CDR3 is TGTGCCAGCAGTCGACAGGGGGCGGACACCGGGGAGCTGTTTTTT.

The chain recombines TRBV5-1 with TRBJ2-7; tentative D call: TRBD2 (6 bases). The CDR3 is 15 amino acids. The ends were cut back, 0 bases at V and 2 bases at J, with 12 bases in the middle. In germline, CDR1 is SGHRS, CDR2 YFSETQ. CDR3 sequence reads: CASSLEPGGAYEQYF. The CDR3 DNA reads TGCGCCAGCAGCTTGGAGCCAGGAGGGGCCTACGAGCAGTACTTC.

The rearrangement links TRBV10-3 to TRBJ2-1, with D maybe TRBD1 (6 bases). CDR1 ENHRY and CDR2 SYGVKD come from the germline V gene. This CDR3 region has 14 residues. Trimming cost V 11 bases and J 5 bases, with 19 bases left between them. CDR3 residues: CARGEGDEDNEQFF. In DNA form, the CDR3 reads TGTGCCCGGGGTGAGGGGGACGAAGACAATGAGCAGTTCTTC.

The CDR3 sequence: CASREWTGHYETQYF. CDR3 DNA: TGTGCCAGTCGAGAGTGGACAGGGCATTACGAGACCCAGTACTTC. This sequence joins TRBV6-5 and TRBJ2-5; 8 bases are a match to TRBD1. V gave up 9 bases and J gave up 5 bases; unmatched junction bases: 14. CDR3 length: 15 amino acids. Germline CDR1 and CDR2: MNHEY and SVGAGI.

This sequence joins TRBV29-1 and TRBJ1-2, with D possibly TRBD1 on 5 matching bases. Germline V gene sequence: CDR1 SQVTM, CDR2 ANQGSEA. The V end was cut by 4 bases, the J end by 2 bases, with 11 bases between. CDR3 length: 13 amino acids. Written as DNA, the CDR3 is TGCAGCGTTGTATTCGACAGAAACTATGGCTACACCTTC. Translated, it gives CSVVFDRNYGYTF.

Here the CDR3 DNA reads TGCGCCAGCAGCCAAATGAAGGGACAGTTCACCGGGGAGCTGTTTTTT. Translation: CASSQMKGQFTGELFF. The rearrangement joins TRBV4-3 to TRBJ2-2; 7 positions agree with TRBD1. With 2 bases clipped from V and 4 bases from J, the junction kept 7 bases outside the gene matches. The CDR3 length is 16 residues. The germline gives CDR1 LGHNA, CDR2 YSLEER.

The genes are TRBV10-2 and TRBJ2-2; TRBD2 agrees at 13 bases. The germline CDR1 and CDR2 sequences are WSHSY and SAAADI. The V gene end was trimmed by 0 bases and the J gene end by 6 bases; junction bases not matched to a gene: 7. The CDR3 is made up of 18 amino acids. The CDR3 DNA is TGCGCCAGCAGTGAGTCACTAGCGGGGGGGCTAATGGCCGGGGAGCTGTTTTTT. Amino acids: CASSESLAGGLMAGELFF.

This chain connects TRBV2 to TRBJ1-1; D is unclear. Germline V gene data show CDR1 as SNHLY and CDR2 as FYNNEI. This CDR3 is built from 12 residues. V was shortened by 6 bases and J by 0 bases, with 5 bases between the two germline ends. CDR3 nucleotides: TGTGCCAGCAGCGAGGTGAACACTGAAGCTTTCTTT. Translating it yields CASSEVNTEAFF.

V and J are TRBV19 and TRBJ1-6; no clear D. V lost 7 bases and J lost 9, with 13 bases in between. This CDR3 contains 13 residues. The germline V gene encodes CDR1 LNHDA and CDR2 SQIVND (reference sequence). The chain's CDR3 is CASTRGNGSPLHF. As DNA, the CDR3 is TGTGCCAGTACCCGGGGAAACGGTTCACCCCTCCACTTT.

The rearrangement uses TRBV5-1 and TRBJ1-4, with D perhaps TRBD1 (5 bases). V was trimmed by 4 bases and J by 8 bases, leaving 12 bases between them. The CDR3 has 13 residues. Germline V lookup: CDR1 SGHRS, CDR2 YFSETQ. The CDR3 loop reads CASSPGHGEKLFF. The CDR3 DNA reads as TGCGCCAGCAGCCCTGGACACGGCGAAAAACTGTTTTTT.

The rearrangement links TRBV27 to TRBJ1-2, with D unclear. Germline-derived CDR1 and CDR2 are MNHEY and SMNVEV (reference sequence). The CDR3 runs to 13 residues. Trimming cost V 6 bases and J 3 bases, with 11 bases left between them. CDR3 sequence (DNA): TGTGCCAGCAGCCCTCTGGAGTACTATGGCTACACCTTC. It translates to CASSPLEYYGYTF.

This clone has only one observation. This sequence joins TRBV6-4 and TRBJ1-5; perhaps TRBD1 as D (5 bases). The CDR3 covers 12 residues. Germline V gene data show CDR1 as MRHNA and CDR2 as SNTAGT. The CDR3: CGGGFSNQPQHF. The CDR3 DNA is TGTGGGGGGGGGTTTAGCAATCAGCCCCAGCATTTT.

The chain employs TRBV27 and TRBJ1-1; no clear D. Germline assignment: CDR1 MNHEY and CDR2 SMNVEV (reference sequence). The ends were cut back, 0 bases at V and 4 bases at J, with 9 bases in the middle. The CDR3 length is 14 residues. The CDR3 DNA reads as TGTGCCAGCAGTTTATCAACTGCGGGCACTGAAGCTTTCTTT. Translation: CASSLSTAGTEAFF.

Written as DNA, the CDR3 is TGTGCCAGCAGTGAAGGGGGACGGGGGATGGAGATTCAGTACTTC. As protein: CASSEGGRGMEIQYF. The chain joins TRBV6-1 to TRBJ2-4; tentatively, D is TRBD2 (6 bases). Germline CDR1 reads MNHNS; CDR2 reads SASEGT. V was pared by 1 base and J by 10 bases, with 17 bases between. The CDR3 covers 15 residues.

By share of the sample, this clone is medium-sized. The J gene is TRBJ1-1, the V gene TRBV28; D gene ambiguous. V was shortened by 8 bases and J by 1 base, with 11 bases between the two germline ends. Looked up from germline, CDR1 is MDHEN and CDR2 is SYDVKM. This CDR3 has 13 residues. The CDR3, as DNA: TGTGCCAGCCGAACTCCACGGAACACTGAAGCTTTCTTT. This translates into CASRTPRNTEAFF.

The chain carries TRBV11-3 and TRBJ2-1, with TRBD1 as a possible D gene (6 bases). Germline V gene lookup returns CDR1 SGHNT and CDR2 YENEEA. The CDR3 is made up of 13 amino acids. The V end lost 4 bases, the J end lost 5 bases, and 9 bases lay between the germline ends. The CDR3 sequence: CASSSRGNNEQFF. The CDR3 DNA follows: TGTGCCAGCAGCTCAAGGGGGAACAATGAGCAGTTCTTC.

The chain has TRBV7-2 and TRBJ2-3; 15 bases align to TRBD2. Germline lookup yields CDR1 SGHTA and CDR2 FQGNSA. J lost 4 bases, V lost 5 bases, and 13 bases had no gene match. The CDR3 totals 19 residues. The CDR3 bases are TGTGCCAGCAGCCTGGGACTAGCGGGGGGTCCTTTCGCGGCAGATACGCAGTATTTT. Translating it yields CASSLGLAGGPFAADTQYF.

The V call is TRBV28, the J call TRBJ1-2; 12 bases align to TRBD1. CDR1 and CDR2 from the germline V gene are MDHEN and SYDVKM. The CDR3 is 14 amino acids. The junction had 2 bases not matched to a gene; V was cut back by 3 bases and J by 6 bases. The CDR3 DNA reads TGTGCCAGCAGTTTGGGGGACAGGGGGCATGGCTACACCTTC. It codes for CASSLGDRGHGYTF.

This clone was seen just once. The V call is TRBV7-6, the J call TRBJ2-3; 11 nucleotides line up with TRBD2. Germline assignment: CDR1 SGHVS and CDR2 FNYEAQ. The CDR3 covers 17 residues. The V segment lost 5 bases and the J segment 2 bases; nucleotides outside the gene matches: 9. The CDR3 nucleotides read TGTGCCAGCAGCCCCGGGGTTAGCGGGGGGGCCACAGATACGCAGTATTTT. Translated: CASSPGVSGGATDTQYF. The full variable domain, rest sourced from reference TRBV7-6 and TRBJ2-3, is GAGVSQSPRYKVTKRGQDVALRCDPISGHVSLYWYRQALGQGPEFLTYFNYEAQQDKSGLPNDRFSAERPEGSISTLTIQRTEQRDSAMYRCASSPGVSGGATDTQYFGPGTRLTVL.

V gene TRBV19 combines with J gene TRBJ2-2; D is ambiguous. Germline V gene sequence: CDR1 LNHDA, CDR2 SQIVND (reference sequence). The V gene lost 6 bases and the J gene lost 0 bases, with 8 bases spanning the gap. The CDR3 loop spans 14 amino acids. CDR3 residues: CASRPAANTGELFF. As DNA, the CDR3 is TGTGCCAGTAGACCCGCGGCGAACACCGGGGAGCTGTTTTTT.

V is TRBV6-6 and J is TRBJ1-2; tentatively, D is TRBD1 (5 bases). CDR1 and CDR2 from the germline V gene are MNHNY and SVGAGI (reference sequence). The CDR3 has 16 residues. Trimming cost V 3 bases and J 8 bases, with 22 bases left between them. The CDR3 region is CASSYSGARPLGGYTF. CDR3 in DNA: TGTGCCAGCAGTTATAGCGGGGCGCGGCCCCTCGGGGGCTACACCTTC.

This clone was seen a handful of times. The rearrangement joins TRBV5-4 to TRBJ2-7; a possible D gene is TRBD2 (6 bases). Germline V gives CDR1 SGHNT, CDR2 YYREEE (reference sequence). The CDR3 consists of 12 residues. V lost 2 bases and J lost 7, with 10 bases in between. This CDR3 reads CASSFDRGEQYF. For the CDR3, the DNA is TGTGCCAGCAGCTTCGACCGGGGGGAGCAGTACTTC.

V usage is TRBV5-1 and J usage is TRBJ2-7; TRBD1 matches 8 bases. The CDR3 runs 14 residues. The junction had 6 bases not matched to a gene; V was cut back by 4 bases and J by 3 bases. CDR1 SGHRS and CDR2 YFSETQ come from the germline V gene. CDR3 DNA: TGCGCCAGCAGCCCCGGGACAGGCAACTACGAGCAGTACTTC. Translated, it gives CASSPGTGNYEQYF.

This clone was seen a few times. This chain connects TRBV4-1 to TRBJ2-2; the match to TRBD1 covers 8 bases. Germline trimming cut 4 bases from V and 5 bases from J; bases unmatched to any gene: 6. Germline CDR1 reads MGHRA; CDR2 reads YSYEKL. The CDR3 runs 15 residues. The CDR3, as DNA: TGCGCCAGCAGCCTGAGGACAGGGAGAACCGGGGAGCTGTTTTTT. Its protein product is CASSLRTGRTGELFF.

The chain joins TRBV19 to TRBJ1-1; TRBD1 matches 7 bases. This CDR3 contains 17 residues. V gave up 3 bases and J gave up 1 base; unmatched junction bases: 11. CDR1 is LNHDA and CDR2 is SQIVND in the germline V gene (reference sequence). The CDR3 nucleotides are TGTGCCAGTAGTATCCCCAGGACAGGCCAGACGAACACTGAAGCTTTCTTT. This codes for CASSIPRTGQTNTEAFF.

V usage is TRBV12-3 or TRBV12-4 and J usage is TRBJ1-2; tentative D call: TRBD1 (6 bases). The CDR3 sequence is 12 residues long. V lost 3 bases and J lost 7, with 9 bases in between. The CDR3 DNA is TGTGCCAGCAGTTTTGACAGGTTTGGCTACACCTTC. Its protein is CASSFDRFGYTF.

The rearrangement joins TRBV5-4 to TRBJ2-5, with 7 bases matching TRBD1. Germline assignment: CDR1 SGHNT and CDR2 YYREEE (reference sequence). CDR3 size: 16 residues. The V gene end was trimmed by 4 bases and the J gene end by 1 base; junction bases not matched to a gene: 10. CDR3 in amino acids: CASSPSGTAPQETQYF. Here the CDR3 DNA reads TGTGCCAGCAGCCCCTCCGGGACAGCCCCCCAAGAGACCCAGTACTTC.

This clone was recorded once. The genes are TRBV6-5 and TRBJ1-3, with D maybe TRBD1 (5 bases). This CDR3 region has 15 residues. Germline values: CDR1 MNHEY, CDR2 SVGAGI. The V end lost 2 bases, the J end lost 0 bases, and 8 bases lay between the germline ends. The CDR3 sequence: CASSYGGGSGNTIYF. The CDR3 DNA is TGTGCCAGCAGTTACGGGGGAGGCTCTGGAAACACCATATATTTT.

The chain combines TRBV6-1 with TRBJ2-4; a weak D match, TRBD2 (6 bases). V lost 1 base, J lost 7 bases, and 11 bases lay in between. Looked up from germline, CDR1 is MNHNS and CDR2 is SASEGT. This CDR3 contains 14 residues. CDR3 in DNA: TGTGCCAGCAGTGAAGACAGAGGGAGGAACATTCAGTACTTC. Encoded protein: CASSEDRGRNIQYF.

The CDR3 coding sequence is TGTGCCAGCAGTTTGAGGCAGCATAACACTGAAGCTTTCTTT. Its translation: CASSLRQHNTEAFF. V usage is TRBV27 and J usage is TRBJ1-1; no firm D call. The germline CDR1 and CDR2 sequences are MNHEY and SMNVEV (reference sequence). The length of the CDR3 is 14 residues. V lost 3 bases and J lost 2, with 10 bases in between.